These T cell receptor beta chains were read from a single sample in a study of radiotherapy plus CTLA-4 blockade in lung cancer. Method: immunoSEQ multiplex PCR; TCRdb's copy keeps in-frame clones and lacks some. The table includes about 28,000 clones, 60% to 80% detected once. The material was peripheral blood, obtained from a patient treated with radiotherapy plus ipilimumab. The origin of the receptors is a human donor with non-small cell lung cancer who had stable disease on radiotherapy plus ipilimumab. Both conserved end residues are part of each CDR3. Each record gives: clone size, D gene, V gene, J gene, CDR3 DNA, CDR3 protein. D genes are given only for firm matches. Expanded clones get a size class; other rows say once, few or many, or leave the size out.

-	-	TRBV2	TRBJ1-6	TGTGCCAGCAGTGAAGCGCTCGAGACGGAGAAGGGGTCCTATAATTCACCCCTCCACTTT	CASSEALETEKGSYNSPLHF
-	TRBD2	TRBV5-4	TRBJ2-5	TGTGCCAGCAGCTTGGACGGCGGGGGGACGAAGACCCAGTACTTC	CASSLDGGGTKTQYF
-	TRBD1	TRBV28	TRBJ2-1	TGTGCCAGCAGTTCCCCGGGACAGGGGGCCGATGAGCAGTTCTTC	CASSSPGQGADEQFF
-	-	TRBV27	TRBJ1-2	TGTGCCAGCAGTGACCGCAGGGGCGGCTATGGCTACACCTTC	CASSDRRGGYGYTF
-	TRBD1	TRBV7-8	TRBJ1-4	TGTGCCAGCAGCTTAGGACAGGGAACTAATGAAAAACTGTTTTTT	CASSLGQGTNEKLFF
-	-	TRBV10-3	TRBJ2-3	TGTGCCATCAGTGCAACGGCAGCTATTGAAACGCAGTATTTT	CAISATAAIETQYF
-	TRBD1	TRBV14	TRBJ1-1	TGTGCCAGCAGCCCCCGCTCAGGGGGCTTAACTGAAGCTTTCTTT	CASSPRSGGLTEAFF
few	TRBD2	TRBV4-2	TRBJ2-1	TGTGCCAGCAGCCAAGCTCTAGCTAGCGGGGGAAATGAGCAGTTCTTC	CASSQALASGGNEQFF
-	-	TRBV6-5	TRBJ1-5	TGTGCCAGCAGTATACGACAGAATCAGCCCCAGCATTTT	CASSIRQNQPQHF
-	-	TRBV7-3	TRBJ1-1	TGTGCCAGCAGCTTAACTGTGAACACTGAAGCTTTCTTT	CASSLTVNTEAFF
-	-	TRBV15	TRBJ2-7	TGTGCCACCAGCACCGGACAGTTCTACGAGCAGTACTTC	CATSTGQFYEQYF
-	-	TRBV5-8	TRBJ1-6	TGTGCCAGCAGCTCACGTGACAAGGATTCACCCCTCCACTTT	CASSSRDKDSPLHF
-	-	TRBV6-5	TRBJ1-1	TGTGCCAGCAGTTACTCGAGGGGTGGCACTGAAGCTTTCTTT	CASSYSRGGTEAFF
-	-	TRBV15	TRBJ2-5	TGTGCCACCCGAGCGGAACCTGGTTTTCGGGAGACCCAGTACTTC	CATRAEPGFRETQYF
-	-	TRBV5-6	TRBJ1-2	TGTGCCAGCAGTCTCCTAGGCTATGGCTACACCTTC	CASSLLGYGYTF
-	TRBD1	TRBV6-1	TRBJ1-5	TGTGCCAGCAGTTTAGGACAGGGTTTTCGTCAGCCCCAGCATTTT	CASSLGQGFRQPQHF
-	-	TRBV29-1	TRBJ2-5	TGCAGCGTTGAGGATCGACAAAAAGAGACCCAGTACTTC	CSVEDRQKETQYF
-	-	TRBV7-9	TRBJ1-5	TGTGCCAGCAGCTTAGCGGGGAGGTCTCAGCCCCAGCATTTT	CASSLAGRSQPQHF
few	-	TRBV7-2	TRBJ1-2	TGTGCCAGCAGCGCTAGCGACTATGGCTACACCTTC	CASSASDYGYTF
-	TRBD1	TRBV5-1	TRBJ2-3	TGCGCCAGCAGCATAGGGACAGGGTCCGATACGCAGTATTTT	CASSIGTGSDTQYF
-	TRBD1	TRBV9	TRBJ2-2	TGTGCCAGCACCCAGGGGGCGCAGAACACCGGGGAGCTGTTTTTT	CASTQGAQNTGELFF
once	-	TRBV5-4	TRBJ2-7	TGTGCCAGCAGCTTGGGGCAGAACTACGAGCAGTACTTC	CASSLGQNYEQYF
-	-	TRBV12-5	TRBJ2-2	TGTGCTAGTGGTTTGGCCTCCCTTGACAGGTATTCCGCCGGGGAGCTGTTTTTT	CASGLASLDRYSAGELFF
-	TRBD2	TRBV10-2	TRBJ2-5	TGCGCCAGCAGCCTAGAGGTAGCGGGGGTTGAGACCCAGTACTTC	CASSLEVAGVETQYF
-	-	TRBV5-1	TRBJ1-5	TGCGCCAGCAGCCTGGGGACCTCCGAGCCCCAGCATTTT	CASSLGTSEPQHF
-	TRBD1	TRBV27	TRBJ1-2	TGTGCCAGCAGTTTTGGGACAGCCAACTATGGCTACACCTTC	CASSFGTANYGYTF
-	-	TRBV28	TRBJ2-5	TGTGCCAGCAGCCCCGGGCGGTTAGCTCAGGGTGCCCAGTACTTC	CASSPGRLAQGAQYF
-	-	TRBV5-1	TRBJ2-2	TGCGCCAGCACCCCCTCGGCCGGGTACAACACCGGGGAGCTGTTTTTT	CASTPSAGYNTGELFF
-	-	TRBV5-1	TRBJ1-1	TGCGCCAGCAGCTTGTGGTCAGGGACCATGAACACTGAAGCTTTCTTT	CASSLWSGTMNTEAFF
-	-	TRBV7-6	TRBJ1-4	TGTGCCAGCAGCTTGATGAGGGGTGAAAAACTGTTTTTT	CASSLMRGEKLFF
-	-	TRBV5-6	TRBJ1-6	TGTGCCACCCAGCAGGGGCTGGATTCACCCCTCCACTTT	CATQQGLDSPLHF
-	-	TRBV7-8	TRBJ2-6	TGTGCCAGCAGCCCCCGTCAGGGGTATGGGGCCAACGTCCTGACTTTC	CASSPRQGYGANVLTF
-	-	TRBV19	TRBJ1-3	TGTGCCAGTAGTACCACCTCCCGGAGGGGGTCGAACACCATATATTTT	CASSTTSRRGSNTIYF
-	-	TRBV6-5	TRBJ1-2	TGTGCCAGCAGTGAAGTTGCAGTCCGCTACACCTTC	CASSEVAVRYTF
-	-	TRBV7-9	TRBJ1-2	TGTGCCAGCAGCTTAGCCTGGGAGGGTGGTGGCTACACCTTC	CASSLAWEGGGYTF
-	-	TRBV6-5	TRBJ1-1	TGTGCCAGCCTACGGGCGGGAGTGAATGAAGCTTTCTTT	CASLRAGVNEAFF
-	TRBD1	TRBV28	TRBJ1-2	TGTGCCAGCAGTCCAGTTTTGGGACAGGGATTAAAGACCTTC	CASSPVLGQGLKTF
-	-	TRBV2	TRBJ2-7	TGTGCCAGCAGGGGCCCGGACAGCTACGAGCAGTACTTC	CASRGPDSYEQYF
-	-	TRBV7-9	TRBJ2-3	TGTGCCAGCAGCTTAGGTTTTCAGGACCGAAGCACAGATACGCAGTATTTT	CASSLGFQDRSTDTQYF
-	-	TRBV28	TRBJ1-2	TGTGCCAGCAGGGGGGGGTCGACAGGCCCCCTTGGGAATGGCTACACCTTC	CASRGGSTGPLGNGYTF
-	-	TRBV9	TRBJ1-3	TGTGCCAGCAGCGCGGACCCCGGGAACTCAGGGAACACCATATATTTT	CASSADPGNSGNTIYF
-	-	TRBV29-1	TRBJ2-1	TGCAGCGTTGTCACGACTGAGCAGTTCTTC	CSVVTTEQFF
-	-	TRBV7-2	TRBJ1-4	TGTGCCAGCAGCCCGAGATCGCCGAGGGGTGCTAATGAAAAACTGTTTTTT	CASSPRSPRGANEKLFF
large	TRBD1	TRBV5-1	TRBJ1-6	TGCGCCAGCAGACCGGACAGGGTCTATAATTCACCCCTCCACTTT	CASRPDRVYNSPLHF
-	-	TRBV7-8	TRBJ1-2	TGTGCCAGCAGCTTATTGTGGGGGGCTAACTATGGCTACACCTTC	CASSLLWGANYGYTF